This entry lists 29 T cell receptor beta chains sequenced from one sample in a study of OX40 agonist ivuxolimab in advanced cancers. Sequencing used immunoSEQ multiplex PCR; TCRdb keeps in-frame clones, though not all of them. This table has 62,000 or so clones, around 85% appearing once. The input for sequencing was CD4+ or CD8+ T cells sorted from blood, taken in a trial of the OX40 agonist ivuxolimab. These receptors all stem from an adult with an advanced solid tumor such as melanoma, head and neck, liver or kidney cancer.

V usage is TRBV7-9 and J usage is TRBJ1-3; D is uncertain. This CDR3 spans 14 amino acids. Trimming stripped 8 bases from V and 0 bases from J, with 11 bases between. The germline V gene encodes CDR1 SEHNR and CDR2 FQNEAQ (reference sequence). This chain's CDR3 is CASGITDSGNTIYF. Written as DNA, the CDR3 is TGTGCCAGCGGGATCACCGACTCTGGAAACACCATATATTTT. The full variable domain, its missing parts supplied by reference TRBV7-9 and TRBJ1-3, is DTGVSQNPRHKITKRGQNVTFRCDPISEHNRLYWYRQTLGQGPEFLTYFQNEAQLEKSRLLSDRFSAERPKGSFSTLEIQRTEQGDSAMYLCASGITDSGNTIYFGEGSWLTVV.

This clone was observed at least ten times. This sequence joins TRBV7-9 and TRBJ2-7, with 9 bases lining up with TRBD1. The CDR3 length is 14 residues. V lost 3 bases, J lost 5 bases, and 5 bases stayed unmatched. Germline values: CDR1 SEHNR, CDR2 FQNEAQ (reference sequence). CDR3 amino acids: CASSFGQGIHEQYF. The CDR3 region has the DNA TGTGCCAGCAGCTTCGGACAGGGGATCCACGAGCAGTACTTC.

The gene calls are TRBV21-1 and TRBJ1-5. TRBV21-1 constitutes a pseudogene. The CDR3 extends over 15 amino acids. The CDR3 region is CASSPRGRGNQPQHF. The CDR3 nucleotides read TGTGCCAGCAGCCCCAGGGGGAGGGGCAATCAGCCCCAGCATTTT.

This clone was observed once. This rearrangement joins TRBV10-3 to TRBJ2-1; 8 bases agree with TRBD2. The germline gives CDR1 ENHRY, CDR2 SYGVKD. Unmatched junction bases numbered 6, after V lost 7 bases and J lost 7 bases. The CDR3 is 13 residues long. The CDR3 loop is CAITERERNEQFF. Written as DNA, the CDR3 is TGTGCCATCACAGAGCGGGAGCGGAATGAGCAGTTCTTC.

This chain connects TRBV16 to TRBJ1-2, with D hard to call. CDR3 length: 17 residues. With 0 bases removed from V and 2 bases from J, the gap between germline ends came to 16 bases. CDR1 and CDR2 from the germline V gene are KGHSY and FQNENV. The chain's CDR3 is CASSQSKSLRGNYGYTF. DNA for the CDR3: TGTGCCAGCAGCCAATCAAAATCGCTCCGAGGGAACTATGGCTACACCTTC. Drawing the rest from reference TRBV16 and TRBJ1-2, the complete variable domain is GEEVAQTPKHLVRGEGQKAKLYCAPIKGHSYVFWYQQVLKNEFKFLISFQNENVFDETGMPKERFSAKCLPNSPCSLEIQATKLEDSAVYFCASSQSKSLRGNYGYTFGSGTRLTVV.

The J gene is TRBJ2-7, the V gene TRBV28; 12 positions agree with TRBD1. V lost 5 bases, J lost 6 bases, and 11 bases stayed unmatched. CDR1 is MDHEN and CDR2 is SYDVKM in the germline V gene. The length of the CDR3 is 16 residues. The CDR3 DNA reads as TGTGCCAGCAGTACCAACCGGGACAGGGGGCGAAGCGAGCAGTACTTC. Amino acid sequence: CASSTNRDRGRSEQYF.

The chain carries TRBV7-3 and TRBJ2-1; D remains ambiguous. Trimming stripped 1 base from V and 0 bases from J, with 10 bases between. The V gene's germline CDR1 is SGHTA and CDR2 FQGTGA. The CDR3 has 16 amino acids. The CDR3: CASSLSPAYSYNEQFF. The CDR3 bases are TGTGCCAGCAGCTTAAGTCCGGCCTACTCCTACAATGAGCAGTTCTTC.

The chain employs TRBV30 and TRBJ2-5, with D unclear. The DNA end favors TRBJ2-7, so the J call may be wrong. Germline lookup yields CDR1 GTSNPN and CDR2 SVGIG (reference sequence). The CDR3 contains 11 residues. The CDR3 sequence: CAWSQSHEQYF. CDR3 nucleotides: TGTGCCTGGTCACAGTCCCACGAGCAGTACTTC.

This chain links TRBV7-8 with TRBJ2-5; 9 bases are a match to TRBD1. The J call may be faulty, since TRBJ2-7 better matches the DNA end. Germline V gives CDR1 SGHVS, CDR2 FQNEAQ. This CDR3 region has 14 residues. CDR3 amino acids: CASSSRDRVYEQYF. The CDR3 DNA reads TGTGCCAGCAGCAGCCGGGACAGGGTCTACGAGCAGTACTTC.

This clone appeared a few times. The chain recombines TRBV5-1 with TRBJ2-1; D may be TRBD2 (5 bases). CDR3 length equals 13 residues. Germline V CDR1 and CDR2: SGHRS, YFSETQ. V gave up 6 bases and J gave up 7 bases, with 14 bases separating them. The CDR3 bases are TGCGCCAGCAAATCGGGAACTCGAAATGAGCAGTTCTTC. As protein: CASKSGTRNEQFF.

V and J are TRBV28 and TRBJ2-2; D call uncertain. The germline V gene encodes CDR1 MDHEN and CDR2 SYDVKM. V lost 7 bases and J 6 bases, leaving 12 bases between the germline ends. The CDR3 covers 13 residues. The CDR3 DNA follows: TGTGCCAGCACAAACCCTCAGGCCGGGGAGCTGTTTTTT. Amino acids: CASTNPQAGELFF.

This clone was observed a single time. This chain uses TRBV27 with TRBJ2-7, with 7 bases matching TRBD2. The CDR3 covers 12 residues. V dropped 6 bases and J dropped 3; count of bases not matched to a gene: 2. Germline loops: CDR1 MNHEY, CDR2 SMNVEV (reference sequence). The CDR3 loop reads CASRGGYYEQYF. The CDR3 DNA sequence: TGTGCCAGCAGGGGGGGGTACTACGAGCAGTACTTC.

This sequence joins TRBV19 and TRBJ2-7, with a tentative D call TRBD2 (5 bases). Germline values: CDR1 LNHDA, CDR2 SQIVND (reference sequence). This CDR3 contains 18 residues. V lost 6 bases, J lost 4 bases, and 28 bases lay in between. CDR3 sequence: CASSTTRLTQGPDYEQYF. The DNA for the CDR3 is TGTGCCAGTAGCACCACTAGATTAACCCAAGGACCTGATTACGAGCAGTACTTC.

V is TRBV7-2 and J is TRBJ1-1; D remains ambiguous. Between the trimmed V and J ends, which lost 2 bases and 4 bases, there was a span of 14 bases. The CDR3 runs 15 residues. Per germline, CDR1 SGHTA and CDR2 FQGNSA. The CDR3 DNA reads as TGTGCCAGCAGCTTAATTAACGTAGTTGGCACTGAAGCTTTCTTT. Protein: CASSLINVVGTEAFF. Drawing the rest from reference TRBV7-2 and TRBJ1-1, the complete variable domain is GAGVSQSPSNKVTEKGKDVELRCDPISGHTALYWYRQSLGQGLEFLIYFQGNSAPDKSGLPSDRFSAERTGGSVSTLTIQRTQQEDSAVYLCASSLINVVGTEAFFGQGTRLTVV.

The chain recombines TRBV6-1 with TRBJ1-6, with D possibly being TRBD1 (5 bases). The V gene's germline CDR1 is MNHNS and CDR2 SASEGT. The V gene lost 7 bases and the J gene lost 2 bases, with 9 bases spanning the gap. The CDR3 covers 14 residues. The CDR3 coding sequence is TGTGCCAGCACTGCGGGACCCTATAATTCACCCCTCCACTTT. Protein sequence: CASTAGPYNSPLHF.

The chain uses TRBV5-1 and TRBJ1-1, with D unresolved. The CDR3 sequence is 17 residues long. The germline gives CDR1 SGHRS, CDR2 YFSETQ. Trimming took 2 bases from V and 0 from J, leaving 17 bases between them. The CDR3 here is CASSFPSTGRMNTEAFF. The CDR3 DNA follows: TGCGCCAGCAGCTTCCCCAGCACTGGCAGAATGAACACTGAAGCTTTCTTT.

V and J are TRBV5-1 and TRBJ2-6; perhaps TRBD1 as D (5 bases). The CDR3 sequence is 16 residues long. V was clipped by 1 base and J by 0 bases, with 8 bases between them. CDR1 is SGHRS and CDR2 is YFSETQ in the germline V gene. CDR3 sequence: CASSLTGTSGANVLTF. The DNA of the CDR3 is TGCGCCAGCAGCTTGACAGGCACCTCTGGGGCCAACGTCCTGACTTTC.

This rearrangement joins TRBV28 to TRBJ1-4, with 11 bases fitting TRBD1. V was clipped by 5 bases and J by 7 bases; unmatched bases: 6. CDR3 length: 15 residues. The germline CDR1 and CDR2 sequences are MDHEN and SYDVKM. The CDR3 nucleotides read TGTGCCAGCAGTCGGACAGGGGGCAACAGTGAAAAACTGTTTTTT. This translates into CASSRTGGNSEKLFF.

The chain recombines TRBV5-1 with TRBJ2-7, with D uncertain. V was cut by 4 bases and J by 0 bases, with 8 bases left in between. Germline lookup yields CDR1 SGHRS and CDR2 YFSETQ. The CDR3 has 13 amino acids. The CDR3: CASSEKSSYEQYF. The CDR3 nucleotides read TGCGCCAGCAGCGAGAAGAGCTCCTACGAGCAGTACTTC.

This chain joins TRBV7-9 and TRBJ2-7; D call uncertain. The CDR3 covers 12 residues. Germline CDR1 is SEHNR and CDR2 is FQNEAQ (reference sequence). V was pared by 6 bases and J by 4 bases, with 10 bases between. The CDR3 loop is CASRSLSYEQYF. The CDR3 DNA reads TGTGCCAGCAGGTCCCTTTCTTACGAGCAGTACTTC.

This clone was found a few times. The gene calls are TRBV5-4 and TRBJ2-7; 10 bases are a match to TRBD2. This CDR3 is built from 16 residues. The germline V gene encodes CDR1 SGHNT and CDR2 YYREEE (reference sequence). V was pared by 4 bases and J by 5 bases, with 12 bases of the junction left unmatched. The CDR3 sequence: CASSPGGTSAMNEQYF. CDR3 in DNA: TGTGCCAGCAGCCCCGGTGGGACTAGCGCGATGAACGAGCAGTACTTC.

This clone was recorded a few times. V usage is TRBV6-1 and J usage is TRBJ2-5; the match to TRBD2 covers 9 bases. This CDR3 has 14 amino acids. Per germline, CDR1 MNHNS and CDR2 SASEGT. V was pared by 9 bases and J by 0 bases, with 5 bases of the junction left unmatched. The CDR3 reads CASRLAEYQETQYF. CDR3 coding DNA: TGTGCCAGTAGACTAGCGGAATACCAAGAGACCCAGTACTTC.

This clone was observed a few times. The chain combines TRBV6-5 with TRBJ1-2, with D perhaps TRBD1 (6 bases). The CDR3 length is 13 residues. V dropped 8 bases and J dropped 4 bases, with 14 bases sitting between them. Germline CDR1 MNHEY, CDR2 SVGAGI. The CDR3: CASRQVLGYGYTF. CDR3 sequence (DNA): TGTGCCAGCCGACAGGTTCTTGGCTATGGCTACACCTTC.

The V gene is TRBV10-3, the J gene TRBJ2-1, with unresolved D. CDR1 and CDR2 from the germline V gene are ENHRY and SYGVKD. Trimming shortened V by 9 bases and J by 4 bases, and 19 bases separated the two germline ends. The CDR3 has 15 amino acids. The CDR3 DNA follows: TGTGCCATTTCTGAGACCGCCTTACAATACAATGAGCAGTTCTTC. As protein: CAISETALQYNEQFF.

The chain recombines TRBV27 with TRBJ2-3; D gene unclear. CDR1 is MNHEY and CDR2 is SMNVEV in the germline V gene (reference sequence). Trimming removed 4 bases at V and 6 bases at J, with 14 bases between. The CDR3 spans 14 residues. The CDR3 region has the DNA TGTGCCAGCAGTTCACCTCCTACCCCCGATACGCAGTATTTT. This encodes CASSSPPTPDTQYF.

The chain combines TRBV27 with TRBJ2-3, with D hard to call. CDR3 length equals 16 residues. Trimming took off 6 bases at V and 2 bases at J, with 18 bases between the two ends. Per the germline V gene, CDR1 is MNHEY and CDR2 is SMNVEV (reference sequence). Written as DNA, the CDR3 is TGTGCCAGCAGCCACAAAAGGGCGTCATCCACAGATACGCAGTATTTT. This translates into CASSHKRASSTDTQYF.

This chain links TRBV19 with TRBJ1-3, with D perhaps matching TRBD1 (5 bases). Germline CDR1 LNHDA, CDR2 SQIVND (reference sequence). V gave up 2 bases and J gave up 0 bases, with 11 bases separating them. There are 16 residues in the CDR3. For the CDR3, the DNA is TGTGCCAGTAGTATAACAGGACCGAGCTCTGGAAACACCATATATTTT. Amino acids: CASSITGPSSGNTIYF.

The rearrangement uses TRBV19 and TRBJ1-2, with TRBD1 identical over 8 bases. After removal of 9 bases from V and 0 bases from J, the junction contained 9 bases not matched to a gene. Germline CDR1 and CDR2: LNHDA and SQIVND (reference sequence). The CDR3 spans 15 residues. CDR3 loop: CASGDRPTSNYGYTF. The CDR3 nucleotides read TGTGCCAGCGGGGACAGGCCAACATCTAACTATGGCTACACCTTC.

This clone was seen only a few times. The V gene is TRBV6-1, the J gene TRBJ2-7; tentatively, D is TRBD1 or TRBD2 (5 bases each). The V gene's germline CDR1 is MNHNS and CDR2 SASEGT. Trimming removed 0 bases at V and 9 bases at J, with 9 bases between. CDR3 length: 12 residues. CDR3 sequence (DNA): TGTGCCAGCAGTGAAGCTGGGGGTGCGCAGTACTTC. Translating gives CASSEAGGAQYF.